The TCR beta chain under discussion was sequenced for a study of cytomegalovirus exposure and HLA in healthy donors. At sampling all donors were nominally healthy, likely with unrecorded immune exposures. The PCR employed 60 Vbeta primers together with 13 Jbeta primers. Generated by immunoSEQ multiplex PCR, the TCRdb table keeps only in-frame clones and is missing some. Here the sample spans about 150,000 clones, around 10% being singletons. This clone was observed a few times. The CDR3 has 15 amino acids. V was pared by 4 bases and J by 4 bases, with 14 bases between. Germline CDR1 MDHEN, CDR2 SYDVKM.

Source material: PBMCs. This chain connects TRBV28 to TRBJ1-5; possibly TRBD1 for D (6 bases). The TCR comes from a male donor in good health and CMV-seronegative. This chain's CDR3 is CASSSLDRANQPQHF. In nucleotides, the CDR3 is TGTGCCAGCAGTTCACTGGACAGAGCAAATCAGCCCCAGCATTTT. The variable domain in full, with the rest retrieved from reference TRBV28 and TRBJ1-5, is DVKVTQSSRYLVKRTGEKVFLECVQDMDHENMFWYRQDPGLGLRLIYFSYDVKMKEKGDIPEGYSVSREKKERFSLILESASTNQTSMYLCASSSLDRANQPQHFGDGTRLSIL.